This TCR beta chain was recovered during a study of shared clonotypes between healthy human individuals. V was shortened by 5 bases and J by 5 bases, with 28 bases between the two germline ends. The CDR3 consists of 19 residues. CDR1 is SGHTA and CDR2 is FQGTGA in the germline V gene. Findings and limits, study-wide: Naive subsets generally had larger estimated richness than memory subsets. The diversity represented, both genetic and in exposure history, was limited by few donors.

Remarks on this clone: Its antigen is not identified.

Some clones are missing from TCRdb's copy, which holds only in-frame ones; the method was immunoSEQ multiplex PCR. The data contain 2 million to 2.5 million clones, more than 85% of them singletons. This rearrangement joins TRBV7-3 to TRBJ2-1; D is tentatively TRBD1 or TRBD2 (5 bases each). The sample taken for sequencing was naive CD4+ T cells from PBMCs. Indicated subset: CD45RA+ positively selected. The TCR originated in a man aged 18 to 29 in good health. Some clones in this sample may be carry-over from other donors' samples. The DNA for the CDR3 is TGTGCCAGCAGCCCACGGGACCATTACTATGGTTCGGTCGACAATGAGCAGTTCTTC. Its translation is CASSPRDHYYGSVDNEQFF. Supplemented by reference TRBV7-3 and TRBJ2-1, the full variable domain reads GAGVSQTPSNKVTEKGKYVELRCDPISGHTALYWYRQSLGQGPEFLIYFQGTGAADDSGLPNDRFFAVRPEGSVSTLKIQRTERGDSAVYLCASSPRDHYYGSVDNEQFFGPGTRLTVL.